This T cell receptor (beta chain) is from a study of blood T cell repertoires in COVID-19. Adults between about 18 and 89 years of age took part from under 25 US areas. Someone with COVID-19 had been met by exposed participants within 2 weeks before study entry. In the study's own analysis: Estimates of nucleated cell counts were drawn from the amplification of reference gene primers. Some clones are missing from TCRdb's copy, which holds only in-frame ones; the method was immunoSEQ multiplex PCR. D and trimming come from the DNA, and the V and J calls and clone size come from that table. The data show about 430,000 clones, more than 70% seen once. Per germline, CDR1 SGHDT and CDR2 YYEEEE. With V trimmed by 4 bases and J by 5 bases, 13 bases remained unmatched. The CDR3 runs 16 residues.

This receptor was obtained from a woman between 18 and 29 years old who had been exposed to COVID-19. The sequencing input was PBMCs or T cells enriched from blood (not recorded which). The chain uses TRBV5-6 and TRBJ2-5; 8 bases are a match to TRBD1. The CDR3 is CASSPRTGRLRETQYF. The CDR3 coding sequence is TGTGCCAGCAGCCCGAGGACAGGGCGGTTGAGGGAGACCCAGTACTTC.